This record concerns one T cell receptor beta chain sequence. Its antigen remains unidentified. These data belong to a study of cytomegalovirus exposure and HLA in healthy donors. The PCR employed 60 Vbeta primers together with 13 Jbeta primers. Here immunoSEQ multiplex PCR was the method, and the copy in TCRdb shows in-frame clones only, minus some. This sample has 85,000 to 130,000 clones, with more than 65% found just once. Regarding the study as a whole: Per a later analysis, HLA-associated TCR beta chains showed more clonal expansion than other, equally common TCR beta chains. Compared with the roughly 670-donor mean, an Asian-associated ancestry cluster reportedly had fewer N-insertions, according to a later analysis.

This receptor was identified in a woman aged 18-30 years in good health and CMV-seropositive. The specimen was PBMCs.

For the CDR3, the DNA is TGTGCCAGCAGCTTAGGGCTAGCGTTACCCTACGAGCAGTACTTC. It encodes CASSLGLALPYEQYF. This chain links TRBV7-6 with TRBJ2-7; D might be TRBD2 (6 bases). The CDR3 consists of 15 residues. CDR1 SGHVS and CDR2 FNYEAQ come from the germline V gene. V was shortened by 1 base and J by 2 bases, with 12 bases between the two germline ends.